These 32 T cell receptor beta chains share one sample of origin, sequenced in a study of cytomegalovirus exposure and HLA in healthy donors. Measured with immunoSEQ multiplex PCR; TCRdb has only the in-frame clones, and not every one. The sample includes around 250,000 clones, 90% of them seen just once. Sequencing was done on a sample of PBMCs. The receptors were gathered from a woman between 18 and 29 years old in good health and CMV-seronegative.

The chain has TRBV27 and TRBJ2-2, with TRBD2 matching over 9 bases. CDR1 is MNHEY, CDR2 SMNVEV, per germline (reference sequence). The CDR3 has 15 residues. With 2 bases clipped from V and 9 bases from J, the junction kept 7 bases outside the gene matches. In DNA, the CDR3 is TGTGCCAGCAGTTTAGGCGCGGGGGGGCCGCGGGAGCTGTTTTTT. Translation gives CASSLGAGGPRELFF.

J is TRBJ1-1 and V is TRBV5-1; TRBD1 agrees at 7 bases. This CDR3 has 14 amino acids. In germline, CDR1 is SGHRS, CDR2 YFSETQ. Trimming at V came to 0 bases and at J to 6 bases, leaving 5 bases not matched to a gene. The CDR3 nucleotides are TGCGCCAGCAGCTTGGATGACAGGGTATCTGAAGCTTTCTTT. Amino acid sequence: CASSLDDRVSEAFF.

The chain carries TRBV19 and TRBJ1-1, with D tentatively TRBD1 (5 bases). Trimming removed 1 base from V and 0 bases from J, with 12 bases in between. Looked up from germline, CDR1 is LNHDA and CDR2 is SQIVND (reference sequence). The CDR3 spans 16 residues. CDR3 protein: CASSIVGQLMNTEAFF. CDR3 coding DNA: TGTGCCAGTAGTATAGTGGGGCAGCTCATGAACACTGAAGCTTTCTTT. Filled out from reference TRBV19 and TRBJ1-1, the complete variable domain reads DGGITQSPKYLFRKEGQNVTLSCEQNLNHDAMYWYRQDPGQGLRLIYYSQIVNDFQKGDIAEGYSVSREKKESFPLTVTSAQKNPTAFYLCASSIVGQLMNTEAFFGQGTRLTVV.

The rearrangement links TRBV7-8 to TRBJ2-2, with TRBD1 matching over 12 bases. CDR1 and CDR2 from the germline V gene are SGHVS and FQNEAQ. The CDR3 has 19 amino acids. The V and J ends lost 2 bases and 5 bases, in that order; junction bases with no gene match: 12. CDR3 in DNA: TGTGCCAGCAGCTTATTCCCTGGGACAGGGGGCGAAGGGACCGGGGAGCTGTTTTTT. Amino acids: CASSLFPGTGGEGTGELFF.

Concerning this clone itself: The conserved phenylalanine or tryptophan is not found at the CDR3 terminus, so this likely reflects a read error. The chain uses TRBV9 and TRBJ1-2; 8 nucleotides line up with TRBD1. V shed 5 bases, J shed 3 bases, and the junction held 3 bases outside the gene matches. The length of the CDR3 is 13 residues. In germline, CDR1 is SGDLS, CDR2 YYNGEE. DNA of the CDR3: TGTGCCAGCAGGGGACAGGAGTACTATGGCTACACCCTC. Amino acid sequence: CASRGQEYYGYTL.

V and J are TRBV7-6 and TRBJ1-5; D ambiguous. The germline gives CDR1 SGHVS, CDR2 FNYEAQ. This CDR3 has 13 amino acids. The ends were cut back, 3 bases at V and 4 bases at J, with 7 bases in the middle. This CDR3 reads CASSFGINQPQHF. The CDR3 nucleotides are TGTGCCAGCAGCTTCGGGATTAATCAGCCCCAGCATTTT.

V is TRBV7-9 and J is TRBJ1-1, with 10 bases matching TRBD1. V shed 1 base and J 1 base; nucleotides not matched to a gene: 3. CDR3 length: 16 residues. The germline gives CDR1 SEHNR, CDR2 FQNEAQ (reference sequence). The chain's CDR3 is CASSLGGQGRNTEAFF. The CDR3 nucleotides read TGTGCCAGCAGCTTAGGGGGACAGGGGAGGAACACTGAAGCTTTCTTT.

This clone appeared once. The CDR3 DNA reads TGTGCCAGCAGTGAAGCTACGAGGGACTGGACGAACGTGAGGAACACTGAAGCTTTCTTT. Amino acid sequence: CASSEATRDWTNVRNTEAFF. The chain uses TRBV6-1 and TRBJ1-1; weak D call: TRBD1 (5 bases). Germline V gives CDR1 MNHNS, CDR2 SASEGT. The V and J ends lost 0 bases and 1 base respectively, with 24 bases between them. This CDR3 region has 20 residues.

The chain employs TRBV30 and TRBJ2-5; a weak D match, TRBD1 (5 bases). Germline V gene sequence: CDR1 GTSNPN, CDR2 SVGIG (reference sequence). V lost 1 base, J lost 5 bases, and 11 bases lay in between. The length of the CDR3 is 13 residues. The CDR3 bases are TGTGCCTGGAGTGGGGGAAGGGGTGAGACCCAGTACTTC. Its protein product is CAWSGGRGETQYF.

The CDR3 protein is CASSVNGGTNTGELFF. DNA of the CDR3: TGCGCCAGCAGCGTAAATGGGGGGACGAACACCGGGGAGCTGTTTTTT. V is TRBV5-1 and J is TRBJ2-2; possibly TRBD2 for D (6 bases). V was shortened by 4 bases and J by 0 bases, with 13 bases between the two germline ends. The CDR3 has 16 amino acids. Germline V lookup: CDR1 SGHRS, CDR2 YFSETQ. The full variable domain, rest sourced from reference TRBV5-1 and TRBJ2-2, is KAGVTQTPRYLIKTRGQQVTLSCSPISGHRSVSWYQQTPGQGLQFLFEYFSETQRNKGNFPGRFSGRQFSNSRSEMNVSTLELGDSALYLCASSVNGGTNTGELFFGEGSRLTVL.

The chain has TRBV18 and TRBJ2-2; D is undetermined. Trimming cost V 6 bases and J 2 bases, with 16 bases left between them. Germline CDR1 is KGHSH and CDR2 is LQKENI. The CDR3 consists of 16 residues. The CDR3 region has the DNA TGTGCCAGCTCGCCCGAAAGCCCCCCAAACACCGGGGAGCTGTTTTTT. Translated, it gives CASSPESPPNTGELFF.

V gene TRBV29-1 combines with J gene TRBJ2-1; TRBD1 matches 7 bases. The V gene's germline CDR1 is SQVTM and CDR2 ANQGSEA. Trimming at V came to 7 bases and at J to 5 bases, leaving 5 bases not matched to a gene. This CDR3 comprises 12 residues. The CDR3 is CSGWTGDNEQFF. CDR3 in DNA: TGCAGCGGCTGGACAGGAGACAATGAGCAGTTCTTC.

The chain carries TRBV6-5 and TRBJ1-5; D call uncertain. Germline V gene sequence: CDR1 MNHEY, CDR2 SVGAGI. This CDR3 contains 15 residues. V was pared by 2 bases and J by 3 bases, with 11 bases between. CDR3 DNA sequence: TGTGCCAGCAGTTACGGGCCCAACCCCAATCAGCCCCAGCATTTT. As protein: CASSYGPNPNQPQHF.

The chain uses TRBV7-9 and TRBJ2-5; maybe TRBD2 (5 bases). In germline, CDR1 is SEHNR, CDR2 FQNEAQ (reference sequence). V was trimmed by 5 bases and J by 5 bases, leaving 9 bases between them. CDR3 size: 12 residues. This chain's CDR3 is CASSLLVETQYF. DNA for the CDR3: TGTGCCAGCAGCCTACTAGTGGAGACCCAGTACTTC.

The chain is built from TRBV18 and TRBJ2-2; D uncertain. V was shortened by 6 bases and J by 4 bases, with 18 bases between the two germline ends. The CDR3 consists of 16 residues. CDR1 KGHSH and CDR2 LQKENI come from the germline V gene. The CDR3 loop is CASSTGSEFITGELFF. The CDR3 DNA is TGTGCCAGCTCTACCGGGTCGGAGTTTATCACCGGGGAGCTGTTTTTT.

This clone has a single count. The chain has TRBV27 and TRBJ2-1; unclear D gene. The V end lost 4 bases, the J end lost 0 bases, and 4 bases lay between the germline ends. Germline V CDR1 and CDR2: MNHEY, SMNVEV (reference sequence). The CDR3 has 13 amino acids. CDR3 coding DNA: TGTGCCAGCAGTTCAGGCTCCTACAATGAGCAGTTCTTC. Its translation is CASSSGSYNEQFF.

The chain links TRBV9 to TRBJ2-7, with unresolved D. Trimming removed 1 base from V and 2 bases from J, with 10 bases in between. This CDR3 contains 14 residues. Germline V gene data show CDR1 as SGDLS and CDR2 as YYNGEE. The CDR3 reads CASSVSVQTYEQYF. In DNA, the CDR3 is TGTGCCAGCAGCGTAAGTGTACAGACCTACGAGCAGTACTTC.

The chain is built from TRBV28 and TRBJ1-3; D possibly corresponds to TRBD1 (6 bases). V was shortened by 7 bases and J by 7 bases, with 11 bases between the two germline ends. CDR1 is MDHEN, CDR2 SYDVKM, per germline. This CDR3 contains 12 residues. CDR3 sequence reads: CASTHRGNTIYF. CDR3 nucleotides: TGTGCCAGCACCCATAGGGGGAACACCATATATTTT.

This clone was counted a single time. The CDR3 loop reads CASSLPGAGYGYTF. CDR3 nucleotides: TGTGCCAGCAGCTTGCCAGGGGCTGGCTATGGCTACACCTTC. V gene TRBV5-5 combines with J gene TRBJ1-2; possible D gene TRBD1, 6 bases. CDR1 is SGHKS, CDR2 YYEKEE, per germline (reference sequence). V was clipped by 1 base and J by 4 bases, with 11 bases between them. The CDR3 spans 14 residues.

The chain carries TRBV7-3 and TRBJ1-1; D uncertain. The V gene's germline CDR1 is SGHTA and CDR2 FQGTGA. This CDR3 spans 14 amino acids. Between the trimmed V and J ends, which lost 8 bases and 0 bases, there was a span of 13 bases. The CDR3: CASSLWSMNTEAFF. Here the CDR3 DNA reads TGTGCCAGCTCACTTTGGTCGATGAACACTGAAGCTTTCTTT.

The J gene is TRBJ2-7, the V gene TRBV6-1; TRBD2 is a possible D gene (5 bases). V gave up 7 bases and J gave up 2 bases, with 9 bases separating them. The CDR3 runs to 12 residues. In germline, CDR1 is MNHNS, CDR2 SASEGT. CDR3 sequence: CASKDSPYEQYV. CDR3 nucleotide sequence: TGTGCCAGCAAGGACTCTCCCTACGAGCAGTACGTC.

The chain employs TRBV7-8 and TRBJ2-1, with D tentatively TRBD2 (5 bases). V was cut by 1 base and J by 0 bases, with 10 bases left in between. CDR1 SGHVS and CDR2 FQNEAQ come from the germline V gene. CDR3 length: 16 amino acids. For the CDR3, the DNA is TGTGCCAGCAGCTTAGTCGCGGGCGTCTCCTACAATGAGCAGTTCTTC. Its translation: CASSLVAGVSYNEQFF.

For the CDR3, the DNA is TGTGCCAGCAGCGACAGGGTTTTCTATGAAAAACTGTTTTTT. This gives the protein CASSDRVFYEKLFF. This chain links TRBV11-2 with TRBJ1-4; 7 bases line up with TRBD1. Germline CDR1 reads SGHAT; CDR2 reads FQNNGV. This CDR3 has 14 amino acids. With V trimmed by 5 bases and J by 6 bases, 6 bases remained unmatched. Full variable domain (missing parts from reference TRBV11-2 and TRBJ1-4): EAGVAQSPRYKIIEKRQSVAFWCNPISGHATLYWYQQILGQGPKLLIQFQNNGVVDDSQLPKDRFSAERLKGVDSTLKIQPAKLEDSAVYLCASSDRVFYEKLFFGSGTQLSVL.

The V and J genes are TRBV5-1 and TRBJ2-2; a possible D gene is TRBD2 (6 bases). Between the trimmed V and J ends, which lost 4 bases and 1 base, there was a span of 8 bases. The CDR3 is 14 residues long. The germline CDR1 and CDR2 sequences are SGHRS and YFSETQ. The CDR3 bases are TGCGCCAGCAGCGAGGAGGGGAACACCGGGGAGCTGTTTTTT. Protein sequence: CASSEEGNTGELFF.

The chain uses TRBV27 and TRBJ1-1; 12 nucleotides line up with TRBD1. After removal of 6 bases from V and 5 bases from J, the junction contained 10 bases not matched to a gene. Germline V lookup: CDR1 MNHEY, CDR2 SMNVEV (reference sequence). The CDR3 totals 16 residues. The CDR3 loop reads CASSYRDRGRGTEAFF. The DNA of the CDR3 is TGTGCCAGCAGCTACCGGGACAGGGGGCGCGGAACTGAAGCTTTCTTT.

The CDR3 coding sequence is TGCAGCGTTGAAGATCAGGGGGCCTATGGCTACACCTTC. Translating gives CSVEDQGAYGYTF. The chain combines TRBV29-1 with TRBJ1-2, with TRBD1 matching 8 bases. Germline V lookup: CDR1 SQVTM, CDR2 ANQGSEA. V was pared by 0 bases and J by 4 bases, with 1 base of the junction left unmatched. The CDR3 spans 13 residues.

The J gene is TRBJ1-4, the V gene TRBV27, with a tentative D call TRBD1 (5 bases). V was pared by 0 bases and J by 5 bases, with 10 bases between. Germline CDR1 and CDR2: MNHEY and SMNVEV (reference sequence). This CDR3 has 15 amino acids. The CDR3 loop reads CASSLSFRGNEKLFF. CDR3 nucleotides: TGTGCCAGCAGTTTATCGTTCCGGGGGAATGAAAAACTGTTTTTT.

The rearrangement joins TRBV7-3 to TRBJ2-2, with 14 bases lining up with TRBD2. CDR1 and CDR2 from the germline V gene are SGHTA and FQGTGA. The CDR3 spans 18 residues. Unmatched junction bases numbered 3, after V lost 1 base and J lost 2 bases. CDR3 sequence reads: CASSLIGLAGGNTGELFF. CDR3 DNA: TGTGCCAGCAGCTTAATTGGACTAGCGGGGGGTAACACCGGGGAGCTGTTTTTT.

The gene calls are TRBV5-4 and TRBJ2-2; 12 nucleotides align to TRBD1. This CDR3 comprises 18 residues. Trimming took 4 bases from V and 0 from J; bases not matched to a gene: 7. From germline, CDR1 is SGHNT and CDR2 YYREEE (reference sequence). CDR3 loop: CASSRSGTGGSNTGELFF. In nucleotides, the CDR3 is TGTGCCAGCAGCCGTTCCGGGACAGGGGGCTCGAACACCGGGGAGCTGTTTTTT.

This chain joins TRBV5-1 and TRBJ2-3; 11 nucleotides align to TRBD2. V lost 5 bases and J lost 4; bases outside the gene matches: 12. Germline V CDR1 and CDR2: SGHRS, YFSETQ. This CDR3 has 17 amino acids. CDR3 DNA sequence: TGCGCCAGCAGACAGCCGACTAGCGGGGTATTCGCAGATACGCAGTATTTT. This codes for CASRQPTSGVFADTQYF.

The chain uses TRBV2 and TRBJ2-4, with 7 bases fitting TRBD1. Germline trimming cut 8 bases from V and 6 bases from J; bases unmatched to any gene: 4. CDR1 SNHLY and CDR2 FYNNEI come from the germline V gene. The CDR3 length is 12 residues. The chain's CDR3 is CASQTGRNIQYF. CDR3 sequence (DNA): TGTGCCAGCCAGACAGGGAGAAACATTCAGTACTTC.

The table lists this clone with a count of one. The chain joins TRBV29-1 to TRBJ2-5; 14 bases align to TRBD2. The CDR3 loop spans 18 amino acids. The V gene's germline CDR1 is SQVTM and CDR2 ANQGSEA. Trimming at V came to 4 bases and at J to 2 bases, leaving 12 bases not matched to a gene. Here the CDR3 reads CSVASPGTSGGRQETQYF. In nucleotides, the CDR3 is TGCAGCGTTGCGTCGCCGGGGACTAGCGGGGGAAGACAAGAGACCCAGTACTTC.